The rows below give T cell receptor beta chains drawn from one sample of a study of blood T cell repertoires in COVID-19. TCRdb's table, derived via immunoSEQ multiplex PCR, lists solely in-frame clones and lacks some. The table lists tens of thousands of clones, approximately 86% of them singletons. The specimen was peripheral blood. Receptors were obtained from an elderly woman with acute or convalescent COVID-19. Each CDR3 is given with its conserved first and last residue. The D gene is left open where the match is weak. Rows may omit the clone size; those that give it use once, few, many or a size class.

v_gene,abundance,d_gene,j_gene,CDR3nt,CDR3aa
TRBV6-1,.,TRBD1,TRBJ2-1,TGTGCCAGCAGTGAAGCGGTCAGGGGGCGGTGGTTAGCGGCCACCTACAATGAGCAGTTCTTC,CASSEAVRGRWLAATYNEQFF
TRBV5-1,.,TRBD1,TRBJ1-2,TGCGCCAGCAGGCCGACAGGGGCCCCTAACTATGGCTACACCTTC,CASRPTGAPNYGYTF
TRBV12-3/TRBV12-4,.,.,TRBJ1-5,TGTGCCAGCACTGCAGGGGTCAATCAGCCCCAGCATTTT,CASTAGVNQPQHF
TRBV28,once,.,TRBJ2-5,TGTGCCAGCAGTCGACAGCCACACCAAGAGACCCAGTACTTC,CASSRQPHQETQYF
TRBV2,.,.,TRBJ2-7,TGTGCCAGCAGTGAGGGGAGACTAGGAACCTACGAGCAGTACTTC,CASSEGRLGTYEQYF
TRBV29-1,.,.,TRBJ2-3,TGCAGCGTTGAAGGGTCGACTGTTACAGATACGCAGTATTTT,CSVEGSTVTDTQYF
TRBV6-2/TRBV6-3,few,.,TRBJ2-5,TGTGCCAGCAGTTACCCAAACGCAGAGGGAGAGACCCAGTACTTC,CASSYPNAEGETQYF
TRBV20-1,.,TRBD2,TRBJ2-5,TGCAGTGCTAGGGGGGGGGAGACCCAGTACTTC,CSARGGETQYF
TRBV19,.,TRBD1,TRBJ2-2,TGTGCCAGTAGTATCGGCAGGGGGACCGGGGAGCTGTTTTTT,CASSIGRGTGELFF
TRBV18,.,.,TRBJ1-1,TGTGCCAGCTCACTTGTGAGTACCACTGAAGCTTTCTTT,CASSLVSTTEAFF
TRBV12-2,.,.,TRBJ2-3,TGTGCAAGTCGCCTTCGGACTAGCGGGAGGAGCACAGATACGCAGTATTTT,CASRLRTSGRSTDTQYF
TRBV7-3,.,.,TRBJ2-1,TGTGCCAGCAGCTCGCAGCGGACCCGATCCCCCTACAATGAGCAGTTCTTC,CASSSQRTRSPYNEQFF
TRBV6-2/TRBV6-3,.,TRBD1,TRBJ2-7,TGTGCCAGCAGTAGGGGACAGGGGGACGGCGAGCAGTACTTC,CASSRGQGDGEQYF
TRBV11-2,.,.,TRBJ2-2,TGTGCCAGCAGCCCCGGGACACTGTCCGGGGAGCTGTTTTTT,CASSPGTLSGELFF
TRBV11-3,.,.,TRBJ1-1,TGTGCCAGCAGGTACCAGGAAACTGAAGCTTTCTTT,CASRYQETEAFF
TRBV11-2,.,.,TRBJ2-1,TGTGCCAGCAGCTTAGGGTCGGGGACACACTACAATGAGCAGTTCTTC,CASSLGSGTHYNEQFF
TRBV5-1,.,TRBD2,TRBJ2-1,TGCGCCAGCAGCCCGGGGACTAGCCGACGTAATGAGCAGTTCTTC,CASSPGTSRRNEQFF
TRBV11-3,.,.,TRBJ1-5,TGTGCCAGCAGTTACACAGGTTTGGATAGCAATCAGCCCCAGCATTTT,CASSYTGLDSNQPQHF
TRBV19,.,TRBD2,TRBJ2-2,TGTGCCAGTAGCCCTGGGACTAGTAGGAACACCGGGGAGCTGTTTTTT,CASSPGTSRNTGELFF
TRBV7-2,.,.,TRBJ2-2,TGTGCCAGCAGCTTTAGGAGGGGAACCTCGATAACCGGGGAGCTGTTTTTT,CASSFRRGTSITGELFF
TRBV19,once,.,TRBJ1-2,TGTGCCAGTAGTGTAGAGGGGAGCCGGGGCTACACCTTC,CASSVEGSRGYTF
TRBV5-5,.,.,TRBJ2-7,TGTGCCAGCAGCTTTGAGGGCGTGCAGTACTTC,CASSFEGVQYF
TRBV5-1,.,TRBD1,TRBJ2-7,TGCGCCAGCGGCACCGGGACAGGGGCCTACGAGCAGTACTTC,CASGTGTGAYEQYF
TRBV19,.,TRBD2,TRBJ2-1,TGTGCCAGTAGCCAGACGGGACTAGCGGGAGATGAGCAGTTCTTC,CASSQTGLAGDEQFF
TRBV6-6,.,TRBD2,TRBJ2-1,TGTGCCAGCACGTATAGCGGGGGAAGAGACAATGAGCAGTTCTTC,CASTYSGGRDNEQFF